This T cell receptor (beta chain) originates from a study of CD8+CD57+ T cells in acquired aplastic anemia. Genomic DNA constituted the template upon which TCR beta VDJ and CDR3 profiling was performed. TCRdb re-analysed the reads in MiXCR, keeping a single row per CDR3 protein. The repertoire holds about 150,000 distinct CDR3 sequences, with roughly 54% as singletons. Study-level findings and limits: With respect to CD8+ Simpson's diversity, patients and controls did not differ significantly.

The CDR3 contains 14 residues. The V gene's germline CDR1 is LNHNV and CDR2 YYDKDF (reference sequence). Unmatched junction bases numbered 6, after V lost 2 bases and J lost 6 bases. Flow cytometry had shown expanded CD8+CD57+ cells in the patients chosen for sequencing. This clonotype was seen only a few times. Its antigen is not identified. The V gene is TRBV15, the J gene TRBJ1-1; 7 bases align to TRBD1. Sample: sorted CD4+, CD8+, or CD8+CD57+ T cells (not recorded which) from PBMCs. This clonotype was sampled from a human donor with aplastic anemia. The CDR3 coding sequence is TGTGCCACCAGCAGACTTACAGGGGCCGCTGAAGCTTTCTTT. Translating gives CATSRLTGAAEAFF.